These 20 T cell receptor beta chains were all obtained from the same sample, sequenced in a study of blood T cells in healthy people across ages. A second roughly 7 to 12 cycle PCR used barcoded and J-beta primers. One entry per CDR3 protein results from TCRdb running MiXCR on the 5' RACE reads. Found here are around 500,000 distinct CDR3 sequences, under 55% of them singletons; the top ten hold around 25%. The sequencing input was blood. All receptors come from a man aged 80 or over in good health.

This clonotype was seen a few times. The rearrangement joins TRBV2 to TRBJ2-1; D not resolved. Germline-derived CDR1 and CDR2 are SNHLY and FYNNEI. The CDR3 runs to 11 residues. V was trimmed by 7 bases and J by 5 bases, leaving 6 bases between them. The CDR3 loop reads CASTGHNEQFF. The CDR3 coding sequence is TGTGCCAGCACAGGCCACAATGAGCAGTTCTTC. The full variable domain, completed using reference TRBV2 and TRBJ2-1, is EPEVTQTPSHQVTQMGQEVILRCVPISNHLYFYWYRQILGQKVEFLVSFYNNEISEKSEIFDDQFSVERPDGSNFTLKIRSTKLEDSAMYFCASTGHNEQFFGPGTRLTVL.

This rearrangement joins TRBV7-2 to TRBJ2-1; 13 bases fit TRBD2. Unmatched junction bases numbered 7, after V lost 2 bases and J lost 9 bases. From germline, CDR1 is SGHTA and CDR2 FQGNSA. The CDR3 totals 16 residues. The CDR3 DNA is TGTGCCAGCAGCTTATCACTAGCGGGGGGGCCGAGTGAGCAGTTCTTC. Translating gives CASSLSLAGGPSEQFF.

This chain joins TRBV6-2 or TRBV6-3 and TRBJ2-7; TRBD1 is a possible D gene (5 bases). V was shortened by 5 bases and J by 2 bases, with 10 bases between the two germline ends. The CDR3 sequence is 13 residues long. Germline assignment: CDR1 MNHEY and CDR2 SVGEGT. The DNA for the CDR3 is TGTGCCAGCAGTCGGACATCTCCCTACGAGCAGTACTTC. Its translation: CASSRTSPYEQYF.

The rearrangement joins TRBV7-2 to TRBJ2-7; 15 bases align to TRBD2. Looked up from germline, CDR1 is SGHTA and CDR2 is FQGNSA. The V gene end was trimmed by 5 bases and the J gene end by 4 bases; junction bases not matched to a gene: 9. The CDR3 totals 17 residues. The CDR3 reads CASSARSGTSGRYEQYF. The CDR3 nucleotides are TGTGCCAGCAGCGCCCGTTCCGGGACTAGCGGGAGGTACGAGCAGTACTTC.

This clonotype has more than one count but fewer than ten. The chain links TRBV12-3 or TRBV12-4 to TRBJ2-2; 8 bases match TRBD1. This CDR3 spans 16 amino acids. V shed 5 bases, J shed 0 bases, and the junction held 5 bases outside the gene matches. Here the CDR3 reads CASSPGQGTNTGELFF. The CDR3 DNA reads TGTGCCAGCAGTCCCGGACAGGGCACGAACACCGGGGAGCTGTTTTTT.

V gene TRBV29-1 combines with J gene TRBJ2-1; the D gene is possibly TRBD2 (6 bases). The CDR3 covers 14 residues. Trimming removed 3 bases at V and 8 bases at J, with 17 bases between. Germline V gene sequence: CDR1 SQVTM, CDR2 ANQGSEA. CDR3 bases: TGCAGCGTTGAGGAGGGAATTCGTGGGGATGAGCAGTTCTTC. Its protein is CSVEEGIRGDEQFF.

This sequence joins TRBV19 and TRBJ1-1, with D possibly matching TRBD1 (6 bases). Trimming took 3 bases from V and 10 from J, leaving 15 bases between them. The germline V gene has CDR1 LNHDA and CDR2 SQIVND (reference sequence). This CDR3 region has 13 residues. CDR3 sequence: CASSMARGRGAFF. DNA of the CDR3: TGTGCCAGTAGTATGGCCAGGGGCAGGGGAGCTTTCTTT.

The chain has TRBV7-2 and TRBJ2-3, with D unresolved. Between the trimmed V and J ends, which lost 1 base and 6 bases, there was a span of 20 bases. CDR3 length: 17 residues. CDR1 is SGHTA and CDR2 is FQGNSA in the germline V gene. The CDR3 DNA reads as TGTGCCAGCAGCTTAGATAGGACCCGGGTGATGCCGGATACGCAGTATTTT. It codes for CASSLDRTRVMPDTQYF.

The chain is built from TRBV9 and TRBJ2-5, with D possibly matching TRBD1 (5 bases). Germline V gene lookup returns CDR1 SGDLS and CDR2 YYNGEE. Between the trimmed V and J ends, which lost 4 bases and 0 bases, there was a span of 16 bases. The CDR3 spans 16 residues. This chain's CDR3 is CASSPGHTEYQETQYF. The DNA of the CDR3 is TGTGCCAGCAGCCCTGGACATACCGAGTACCAAGAGACCCAGTACTTC.

This clonotype was detected only a few times. V gene TRBV20-1 combines with J gene TRBJ1-2; D gene unclear. Trimming left V 0 bases short and J 2 bases short, with 10 bases between. The V gene's germline CDR1 is DFQATT and CDR2 SNEGSKA (reference sequence). The CDR3 is 14 residues long. CDR3 amino acids: CSARESLRNYGYTF. The CDR3 DNA is TGCAGTGCTAGAGAATCCCTAAGAAACTATGGCTACACCTTC.

This clonotype was seen a handful of times. The J gene is TRBJ2-1, the V gene TRBV9; D is undetermined. The CDR3 consists of 14 residues. The germline V gene encodes CDR1 SGDLS and CDR2 YYNGEE. The ends were cut back, 2 bases at V and 4 bases at J, with 10 bases in the middle. The CDR3, as DNA: TGTGCCAGCAGCGTGAGTCCCCCGTACAATGAGCAGTTCTTC. Translated: CASSVSPPYNEQFF.

Turning to this clonotype: Germline is not matched at one junction end, which may reflect a read error. J is TRBJ2-3 and V is TRBV7-9; no definite D call. Germline V gives CDR1 SEHNR, CDR2 FQNEAQ (reference sequence). The CDR3 has 13 amino acids. CDR3 nucleotides: TGTGCCGGCAGCTTAGCATCGTCAGATACGCAGTATTTT. Amino acid sequence: CAGSLASSDTQYF.

This clonotype turned up a few times. The V gene is TRBV10-3, the J gene TRBJ2-3; 8 bases agree with TRBD1. The length of the CDR3 is 12 residues. Trimming took 6 bases from V and 6 from J; bases not matched to a gene: 2. CDR1 is ENHRY and CDR2 is SYGVKD in the germline V gene. This chain's CDR3 is CAISAGGDTQYF. In DNA form, the CDR3 reads TGTGCCATCAGCGCAGGGGGCGATACGCAGTATTTT.

This clonotype was observed a handful of times. CDR3 residues: CASSPRRDSTYEQYF. Written as DNA, the CDR3 is TGTGCCAGCAGCCCACGCCGGGACAGTACCTACGAGCAGTACTTC. This chain connects TRBV11-1 to TRBJ2-7, with TRBD1 matching over 7 bases. The CDR3 is made up of 15 amino acids. J was trimmed by 2 bases and V by 5 bases; bases with no gene match: 9. CDR1 is SGHAT and CDR2 is FQDESV in the germline V gene (reference sequence). Full variable domain (outside the CDR3, taken from reference TRBV11-1 and TRBJ2-7): EAEVAQSPRYKITEKSQAVAFWCDPISGHATLYWYRQILGQGPELLVQFQDESVVDDSQLPKDRFSAERLKGVDSTLKIQPAELGDSAMYLCASSPRRDSTYEQYFGPGTRLTVT.

This clonotype was seen only a few times. Since a much larger clone is just one base distant, this may be a read error. V gene TRBV10-3 combines with J gene TRBJ2-7; 10 bases line up with TRBD2. The CDR3 sequence is 14 residues long. The V segment lost 6 bases and the J segment 3 bases; nucleotides outside the gene matches: 5. The germline gives CDR1 ENHRY, CDR2 SYGVKD. The CDR3 is CAIRAAGGYYEQYF. CDR3 bases: TGTGCCATCAGAGCAGCGGGGGGGTACTACGAGCAGTACTTC.

The genes are TRBV4-3 and TRBJ2-7, with TRBD1 identical over 7 bases. CDR1 is LGHNA and CDR2 is YSLEER in the germline V gene. The CDR3 consists of 16 residues. The V and J ends lost 0 bases and 2 bases, in that order; junction bases with no gene match: 7. The CDR3 nucleotides read TGCGCCAGCAGCCAAGATAGGAGGCAGGGGGCCTACGAGCAGTACTTC. Its protein is CASSQDRRQGAYEQYF.

The chain recombines TRBV30 with TRBJ1-5; D is undetermined. CDR1 is GTSNPN and CDR2 is SVGIG in the germline V gene (reference sequence). V dropped 1 base and J dropped 10 bases, with 11 bases sitting between them. The CDR3 extends over 12 amino acids. CDR3 protein: CAWSAGIKPQHF. CDR3 in DNA: TGTGCCTGGAGTGCAGGAATCAAACCCCAGCATTTT.

The chain uses TRBV20-1 and TRBJ2-1; 7 bases line up with TRBD2. There are 17 residues in the CDR3. The trim removed 3 bases at V and 1 base at J, leaving 12 bases unmatched. Germline V gene data show CDR1 as DFQATT and CDR2 as SNEGSKA (reference sequence). The DNA of the CDR3 is TGCAGTGCTAGCTCCCTGGGGGGGATAGGGTCCTACAATGAGCAGTTCTTC. Its protein is CSASSLGGIGSYNEQFF.

A single count supports this clonotype. The rearrangement uses TRBV20-1 and TRBJ2-3; 12 bases match TRBD2. Germline CDR1 reads DFQATT; CDR2 reads SNEGSKA (reference sequence). Losses at the gene ends were 0 bases for V and 5 bases for J; bases not matched to a gene: 9. This CDR3 region has 17 residues. In nucleotides, the CDR3 is TGCAGTGCTAGAGATCCGGCTAGCGGGGGGGCCGGAGATACGCAGTATTTT. This gives the protein CSARDPASGGAGDTQYF.

This clonotype turned up a few times. The rearrangement joins TRBV7-3 to TRBJ2-7; perhaps TRBD1 as D (7 bases). This CDR3 has 12 amino acids. The germline gives CDR1 SGHTA, CDR2 FQGTGA. V was shortened by 4 bases and J by 7 bases, with 11 bases between the two germline ends. CDR3 sequence reads: CASSYPGGEQYF. DNA for the CDR3: TGTGCCAGCAGCTACCCAGGGGGGGAGCAGTACTTC.